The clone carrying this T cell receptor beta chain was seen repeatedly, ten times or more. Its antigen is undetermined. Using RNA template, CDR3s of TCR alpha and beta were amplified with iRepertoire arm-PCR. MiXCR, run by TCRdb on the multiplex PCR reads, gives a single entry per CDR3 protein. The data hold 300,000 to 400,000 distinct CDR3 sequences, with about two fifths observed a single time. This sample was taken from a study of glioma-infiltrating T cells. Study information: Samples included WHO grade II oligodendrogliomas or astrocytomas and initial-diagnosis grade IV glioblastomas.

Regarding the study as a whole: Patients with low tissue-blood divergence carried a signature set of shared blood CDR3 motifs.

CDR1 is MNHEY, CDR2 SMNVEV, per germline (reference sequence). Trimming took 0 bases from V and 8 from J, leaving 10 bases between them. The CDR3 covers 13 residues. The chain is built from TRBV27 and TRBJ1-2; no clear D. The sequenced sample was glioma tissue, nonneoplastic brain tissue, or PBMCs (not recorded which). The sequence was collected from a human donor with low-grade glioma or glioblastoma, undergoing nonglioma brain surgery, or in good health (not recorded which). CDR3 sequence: CASSLSDSGGYTF. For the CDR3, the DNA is TGTGCCAGCAGTTTATCGGACTCGGGAGGCTACACCTTC.